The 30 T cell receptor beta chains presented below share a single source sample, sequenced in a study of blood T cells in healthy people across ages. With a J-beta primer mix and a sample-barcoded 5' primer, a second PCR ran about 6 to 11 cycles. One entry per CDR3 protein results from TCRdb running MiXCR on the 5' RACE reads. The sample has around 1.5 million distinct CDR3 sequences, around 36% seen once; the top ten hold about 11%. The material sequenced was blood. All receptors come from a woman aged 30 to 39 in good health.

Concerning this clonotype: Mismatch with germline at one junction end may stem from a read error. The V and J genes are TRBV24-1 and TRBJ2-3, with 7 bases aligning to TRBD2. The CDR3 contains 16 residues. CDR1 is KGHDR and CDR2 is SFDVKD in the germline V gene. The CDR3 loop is CATSDPRGVFTDTQYF. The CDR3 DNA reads TGTGCCACCAGTGATCCTCGGGGGGTCTTCACAGACACGCAGTATTTT.

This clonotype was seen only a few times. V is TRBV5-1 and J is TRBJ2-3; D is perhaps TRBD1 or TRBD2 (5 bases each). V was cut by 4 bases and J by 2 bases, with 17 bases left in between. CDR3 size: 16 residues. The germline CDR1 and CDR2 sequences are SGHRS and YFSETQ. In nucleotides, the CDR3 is TGCGCCAGCAGCGCCGGGACCGTGGACCACACAGATACGCAGTATTTT. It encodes CASSAGTVDHTDTQYF.

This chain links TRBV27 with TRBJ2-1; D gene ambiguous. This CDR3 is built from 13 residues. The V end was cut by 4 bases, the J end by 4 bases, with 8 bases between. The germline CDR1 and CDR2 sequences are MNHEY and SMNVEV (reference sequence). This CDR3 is CASSWSEYNEQFF. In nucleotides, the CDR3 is TGTGCCAGCAGTTGGAGCGAGTACAATGAGCAGTTCTTC.

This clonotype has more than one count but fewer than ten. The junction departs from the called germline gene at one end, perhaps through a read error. CDR3 sequence (DNA): TGTGTCAGCAGTTACTCGGGAGGGTTAAGCAATCAGCCCCAGCATTTT. Protein: CVSSYSGGLSNQPQHF. The chain employs TRBV6-2 or TRBV6-3 and TRBJ1-5; D gene unclear. CDR1 is MNHEY and CDR2 is SVGEGT in the germline V gene. The CDR3 spans 16 residues.

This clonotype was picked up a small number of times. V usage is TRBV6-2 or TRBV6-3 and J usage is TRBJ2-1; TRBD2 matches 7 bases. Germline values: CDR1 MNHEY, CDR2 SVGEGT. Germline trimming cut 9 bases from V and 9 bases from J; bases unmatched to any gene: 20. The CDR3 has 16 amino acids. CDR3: CASQPPPSGLGGEQFF. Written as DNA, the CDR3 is TGTGCCAGTCAGCCCCCGCCTAGCGGATTGGGGGGTGAGCAGTTCTTC.

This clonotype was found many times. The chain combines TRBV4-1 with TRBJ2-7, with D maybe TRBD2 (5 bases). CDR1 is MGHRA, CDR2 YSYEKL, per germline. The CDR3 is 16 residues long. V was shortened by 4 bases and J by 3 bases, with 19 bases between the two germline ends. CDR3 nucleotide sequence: TGCGCCAGCAGCCGGAAACTAGAATCCCCTATCTACGAGCAGTACTTC. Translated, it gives CASSRKLESPIYEQYF.

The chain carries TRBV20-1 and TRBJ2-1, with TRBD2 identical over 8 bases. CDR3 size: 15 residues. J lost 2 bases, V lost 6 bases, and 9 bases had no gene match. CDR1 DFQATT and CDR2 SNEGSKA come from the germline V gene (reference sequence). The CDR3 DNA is TGCAGTGCCTTGGGAGCGGGAGTAGCCTACAATGAGCAGTTCTTC. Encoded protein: CSALGAGVAYNEQFF.

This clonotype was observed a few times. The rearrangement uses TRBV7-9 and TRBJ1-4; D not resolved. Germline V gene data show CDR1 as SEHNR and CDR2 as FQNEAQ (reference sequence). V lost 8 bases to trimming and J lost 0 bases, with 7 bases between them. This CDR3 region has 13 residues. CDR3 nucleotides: TGTGCCAGCGGGCAGACAACTAATGAAAAACTGTTTTTT. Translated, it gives CASGQTTNEKLFF.

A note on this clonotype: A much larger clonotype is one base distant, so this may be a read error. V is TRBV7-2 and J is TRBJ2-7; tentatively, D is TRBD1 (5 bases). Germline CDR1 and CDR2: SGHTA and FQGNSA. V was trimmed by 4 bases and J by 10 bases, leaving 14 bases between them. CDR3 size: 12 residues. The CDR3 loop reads CTSSSPGALQYF. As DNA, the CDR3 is TGTACCAGCAGCTCCCCTGGGGCCCTACAGTACTTC.

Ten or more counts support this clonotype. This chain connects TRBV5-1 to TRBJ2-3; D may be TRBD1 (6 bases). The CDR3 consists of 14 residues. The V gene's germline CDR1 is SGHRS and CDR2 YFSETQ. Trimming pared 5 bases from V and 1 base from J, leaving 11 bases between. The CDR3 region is CASSLRTGTDTQYF. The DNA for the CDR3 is TGCGCCAGCAGTCTTAGGACAGGCACAGATACGCAGTATTTT.

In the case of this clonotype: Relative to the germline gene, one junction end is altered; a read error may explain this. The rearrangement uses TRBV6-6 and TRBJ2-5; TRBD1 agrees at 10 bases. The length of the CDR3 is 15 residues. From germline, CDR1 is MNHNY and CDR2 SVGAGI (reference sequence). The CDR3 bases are TGTGCCGGCAGCGGAGACAGGGGGCTTCAAGAGACCCAGTACTTC. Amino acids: CAGSGDRGLQETQYF.

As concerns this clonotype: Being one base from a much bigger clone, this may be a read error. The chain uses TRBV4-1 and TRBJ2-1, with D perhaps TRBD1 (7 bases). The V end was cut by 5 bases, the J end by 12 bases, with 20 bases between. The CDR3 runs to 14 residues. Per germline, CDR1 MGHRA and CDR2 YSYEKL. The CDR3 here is CASSWGRGVERQFF. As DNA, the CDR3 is TGCGCCAGCAGCTGGGGCAGGGGGGTAGAAAGGCAGTTCTTC.

CDR3 DNA sequence: TGCAGTGCTAGAGACGCAGGGGTAAACTATGGCTACACCTTC. It yields the protein CSARDAGVNYGYTF. J is TRBJ1-2 and V is TRBV20-1; D is possibly TRBD1 (6 bases). The ends were cut back, 0 bases at V and 2 bases at J, with 10 bases in the middle. The length of the CDR3 is 14 residues. Germline loops: CDR1 DFQATT, CDR2 SNEGSKA (reference sequence).

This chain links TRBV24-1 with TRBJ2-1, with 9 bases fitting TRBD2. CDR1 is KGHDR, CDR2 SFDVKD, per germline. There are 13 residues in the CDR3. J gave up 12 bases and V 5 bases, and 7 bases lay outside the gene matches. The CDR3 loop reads CATSGSSGNRQFF. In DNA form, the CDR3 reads TGTGCCACCAGTGGGTCTAGCGGGAACCGGCAGTTCTTC.

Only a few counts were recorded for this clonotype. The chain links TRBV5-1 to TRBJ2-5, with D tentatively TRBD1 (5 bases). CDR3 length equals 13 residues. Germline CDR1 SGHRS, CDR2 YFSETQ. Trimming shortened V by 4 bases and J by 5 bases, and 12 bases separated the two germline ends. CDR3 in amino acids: CASSKTGMETQYF. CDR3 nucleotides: TGCGCCAGCAGCAAAACAGGAATGGAGACCCAGTACTTC.

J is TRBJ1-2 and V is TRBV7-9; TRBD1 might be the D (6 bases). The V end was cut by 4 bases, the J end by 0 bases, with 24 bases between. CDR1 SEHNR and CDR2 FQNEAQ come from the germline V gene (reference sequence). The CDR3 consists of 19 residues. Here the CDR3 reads CASSSFKGRDTIANYGYTF. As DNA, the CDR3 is TGTGCCAGCAGCTCCTTTAAGGGGAGGGACACCATAGCTAACTATGGCTACACCTTC. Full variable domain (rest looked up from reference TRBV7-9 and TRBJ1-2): DTGVSQNPRHKITKRGQNVTFRCDPISEHNRLYWYRQTLGQGPEFLTYFQNEAQLEKSRLLSDRFSAERPKGSFSTLEIQRTEQGDSAMYLCASSSFKGRDTIANYGYTFGSGTRLTVV.

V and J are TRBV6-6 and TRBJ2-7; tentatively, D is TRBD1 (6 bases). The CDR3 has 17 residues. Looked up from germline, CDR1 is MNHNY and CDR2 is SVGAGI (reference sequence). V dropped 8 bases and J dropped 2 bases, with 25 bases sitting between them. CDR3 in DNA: TGTGCCAGCCGGAAAGGGTCAGGGGATAGTAGGCCCTACGAGCAGTACTTC. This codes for CASRKGSGDSRPYEQYF.

CDR3 protein: CSANRGGTAYNEQFF. CDR3 sequence (DNA): TGCAGTGCGAATCGCGGAGGGACGGCGTACAATGAGCAGTTCTTC. The V and J genes are TRBV20-1 and TRBJ2-1, with D perhaps TRBD2 (6 bases). The CDR3 consists of 15 residues. V lost 6 bases to trimming and J lost 4 bases, with 19 bases between them. The germline V gene has CDR1 DFQATT and CDR2 SNEGSKA (reference sequence).

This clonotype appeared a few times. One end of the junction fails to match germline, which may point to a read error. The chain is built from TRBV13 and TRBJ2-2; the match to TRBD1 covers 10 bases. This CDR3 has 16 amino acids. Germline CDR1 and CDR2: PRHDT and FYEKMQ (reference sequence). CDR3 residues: CASSLGQGDYFGELFF. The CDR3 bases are TGTGCCAGCAGTTTAGGACAGGGGGATTACTTCGGGGAGCTGTTTTTT.

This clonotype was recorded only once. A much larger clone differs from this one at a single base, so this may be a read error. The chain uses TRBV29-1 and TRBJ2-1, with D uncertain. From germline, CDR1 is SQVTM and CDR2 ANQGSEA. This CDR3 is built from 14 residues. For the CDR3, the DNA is TGCGGCGTTGAAAGGCAGGCCCTCTACAATGAGCAGTTCTTC. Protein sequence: CGVERQALYNEQFF.

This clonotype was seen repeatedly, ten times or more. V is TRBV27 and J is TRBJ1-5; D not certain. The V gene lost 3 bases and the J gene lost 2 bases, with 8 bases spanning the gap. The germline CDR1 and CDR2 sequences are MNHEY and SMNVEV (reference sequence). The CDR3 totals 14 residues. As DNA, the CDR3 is TGTGCCAGCAGTTTTGTCGGCGGCAATCAGCCCCAGCATTTT. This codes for CASSFVGGNQPQHF.

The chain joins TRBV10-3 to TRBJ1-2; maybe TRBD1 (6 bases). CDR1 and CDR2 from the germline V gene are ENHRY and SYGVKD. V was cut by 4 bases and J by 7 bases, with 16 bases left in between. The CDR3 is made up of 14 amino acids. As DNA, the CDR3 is TGTGCCATCAGTGCTCGGGGGGCGCAGGTTGGCTACACCTTC. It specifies CAISARGAQVGYTF.

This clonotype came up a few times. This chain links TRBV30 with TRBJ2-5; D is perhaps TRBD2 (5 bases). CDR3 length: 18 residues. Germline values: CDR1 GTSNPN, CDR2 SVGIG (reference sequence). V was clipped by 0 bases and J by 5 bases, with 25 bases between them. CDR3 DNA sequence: TGTGCCTGGAGTGTACTGTATCGGGGATCACTAGAAAGCGAGACCCAGTACTTC. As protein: CAWSVLYRGSLESETQYF.

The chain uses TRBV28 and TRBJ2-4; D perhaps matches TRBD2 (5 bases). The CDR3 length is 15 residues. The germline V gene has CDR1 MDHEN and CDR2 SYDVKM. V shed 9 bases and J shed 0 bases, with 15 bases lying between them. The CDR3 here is CASNREGLAKNIQYF. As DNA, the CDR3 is TGTGCCAGTAATCGCGAGGGTCTAGCCAAAAACATTCAGTACTTC.

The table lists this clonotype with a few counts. Written as DNA, the CDR3 is TGCGCCAGCAGCTTTGGGGACCGATTGAACACTGAAGCTTTCTTT. This translates into CASSFGDRLNTEAFF. This chain uses TRBV5-1 with TRBJ1-1, with D perhaps matching TRBD1 (5 bases). This CDR3 is built from 15 residues. Deletions cut 2 bases from V and 0 bases from J, with 11 bases between. The V gene's germline CDR1 is SGHRS and CDR2 YFSETQ.

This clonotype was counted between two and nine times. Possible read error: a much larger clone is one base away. The CDR3 coding sequence is TGTACCAGCAGCCGGCTTCGAGGGGATAAGAACACTGAAGCTTTCTTT. Its translation: CTSSRLRGDKNTEAFF. The gene calls are TRBV14 and TRBJ1-1; maybe TRBD1 (5 bases). CDR1 SGHDN and CDR2 FVKESK come from the germline V gene. The CDR3 length is 16 residues.

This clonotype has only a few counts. The CDR3, as DNA: TGCAGTGTCGACCCCGACAGTCATCAGCCCCAGCATTTT. It is translated as CSVDPDSHQPQHF. The chain employs TRBV20-1 and TRBJ1-5; tentative D call: TRBD1 (5 bases). CDR1 is DFQATT and CDR2 is SNEGSKA in the germline V gene (reference sequence). This CDR3 has 13 residues. V lost 7 bases, J lost 5 bases, and 15 bases lay in between.

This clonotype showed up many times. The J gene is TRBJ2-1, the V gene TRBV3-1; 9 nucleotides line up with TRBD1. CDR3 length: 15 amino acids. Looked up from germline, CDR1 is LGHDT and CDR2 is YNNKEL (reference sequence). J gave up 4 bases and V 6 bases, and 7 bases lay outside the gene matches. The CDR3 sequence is CASSPTGTGYNEQFF. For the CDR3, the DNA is TGTGCCAGCAGTCCGACAGGGACAGGGTACAATGAGCAGTTCTTC.

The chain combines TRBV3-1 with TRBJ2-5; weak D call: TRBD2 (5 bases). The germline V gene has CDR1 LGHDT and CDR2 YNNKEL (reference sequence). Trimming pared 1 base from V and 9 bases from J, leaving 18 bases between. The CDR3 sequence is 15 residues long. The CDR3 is CASSQAASLTEAQYF. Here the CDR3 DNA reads TGTGCCAGCAGCCAAGCGGCTAGCCTTACGGAGGCCCAGTACTTC.

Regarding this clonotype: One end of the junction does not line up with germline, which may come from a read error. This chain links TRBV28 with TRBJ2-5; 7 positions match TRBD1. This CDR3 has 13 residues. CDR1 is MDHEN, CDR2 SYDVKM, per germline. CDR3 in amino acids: CTSKEQGSGTQYF. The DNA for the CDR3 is TGTACCAGCAAAGAACAGGGGAGCGGGACCCAGTACTTC.